These 16 T cell receptor beta chains originate from one sample sequenced in a study of OX40 agonist ivuxolimab in advanced cancers. Sequencing used immunoSEQ multiplex PCR; TCRdb keeps in-frame clones, though not all of them. The data show roughly 59,000 clones, around 93% seen once. Sample: CD4+ or CD8+ T cells sorted from blood, taken in a trial of the OX40 agonist ivuxolimab. The receptors here all came from an adult with an advanced solid tumor such as melanoma, head and neck, liver or kidney cancer.

The chain employs TRBV2 and TRBJ1-5, with a weak D call TRBD1 (5 bases). The ends were cut back, 2 bases at V and 1 base at J, with 15 bases in the middle. The CDR3 has 17 amino acids. Germline lookup yields CDR1 SNHLY and CDR2 FYNNEI. CDR3 loop: CASSELGQGFSNQPQHF. For the CDR3, the DNA is TGTGCCAGCAGTGAACTGGGGCAGGGTTTCAGCAATCAGCCCCAGCATTTT.

The gene calls are TRBV4-2 and TRBJ2-7; D is possibly TRBD1 or TRBD2 (5 bases each). The length of the CDR3 is 15 residues. Looked up from germline, CDR1 is LGHNA and CDR2 is YNFKEQ. The V end was cut by 5 bases, the J end by 2 bases, with 16 bases between. Here the CDR3 DNA reads TGTGCCAGCAGCGACCGGGACCGAGAGACCTACGAGCAGTACTTC. As protein: CASSDRDRETYEQYF.

J is TRBJ2-3 and V is TRBV6-5; possible D gene TRBD2, 6 bases. Germline values: CDR1 MNHEY, CDR2 SVGAGI. V was shortened by 1 base and J by 4 bases, with 15 bases between the two germline ends. The CDR3 is 16 residues long. CDR3 in DNA: TGTGCCAGCAGTTACTGGGGCGGCGGGGTTTCAGATACGCAGTATTTT. Residues: CASSYWGGGVSDTQYF.

V and J are TRBV11-2 and TRBJ2-3; D call uncertain. The CDR3 spans 17 residues. Deletions cut 2 bases from V and 0 bases from J, with 15 bases between. CDR1 is SGHAT and CDR2 is FQNNGV in the germline V gene. CDR3 residues: CASSLYAELTSTDTQYF. The CDR3, as DNA: TGTGCCAGCAGCTTATACGCCGAGTTGACTAGCACAGATACGCAGTATTTT.

The chain links TRBV9 to TRBJ2-5; 11 bases fit TRBD2. Trimming removed 0 bases from V and 1 base from J; junction bases left unmatched: 5. Germline V gene data show CDR1 as SGDLS and CDR2 as YYNGEE. This CDR3 is 17 amino acids long. The CDR3 here is CASSVEASGGPQETQYF. In DNA, the CDR3 is TGTGCCAGCAGCGTAGAGGCTAGCGGGGGGCCCCAAGAGACCCAGTACTTC.

The CDR3 loop is CASSQDRGTSTDTQYF. CDR3 bases: TGCGCCAGCAGCCAAGATCGTGGGACTAGCACAGATACGCAGTATTTT. V usage is TRBV4-3 and J usage is TRBJ2-3, with D maybe TRBD2 (6 bases). The CDR3 is 16 residues long. Trimming removed 0 bases at V and 0 bases at J, with 10 bases between. CDR1 LGHNA and CDR2 YSLEER come from the germline V gene.

This chain joins TRBV4-2 and TRBJ2-7, with TRBD2 identical over 10 bases. CDR3 size: 16 residues. Germline values: CDR1 LGHNA, CDR2 YNFKEQ. V dropped 1 base and J dropped 6; count of bases not matched to a gene: 9. Here the CDR3 DNA reads TGTGCCAGCAGCCAAGGGCTAGCGGGAGTTTTTTCCGAGCAGTACTTC. Protein product: CASSQGLAGVFSEQYF.

The chain is built from TRBV19 and TRBJ1-2, with a possible D match to TRBD1 (5 bases). CDR1 LNHDA and CDR2 SQIVND come from the germline V gene (reference sequence). V was trimmed by 1 base and J by 1 base, leaving 10 bases between them. The CDR3 runs to 15 residues. This CDR3 reads CASSIVLTDNYGYTF. The CDR3 DNA is TGTGCCAGTAGTATAGTGTTGACAGATAACTATGGCTACACCTTC.

The chain is built from TRBV19 and TRBJ2-1; TRBD2 aligns across 13 bases. The V gene end was trimmed by 5 bases and the J gene end by 7 bases; junction bases not matched to a gene: 5. Germline lookup yields CDR1 LNHDA and CDR2 SQIVND (reference sequence). The CDR3 covers 15 residues. The CDR3 spells CASSVTSGRGNEQFF. For the CDR3, the DNA is TGTGCCAGTAGTGTAACTAGCGGGAGGGGGAATGAGCAGTTCTTC.

The chain links TRBV2 to TRBJ1-5; D gene ambiguous. Germline V gives CDR1 SNHLY, CDR2 FYNNEI. The CDR3 is 12 residues long. V shed 8 bases and J shed 2 bases, with 7 bases lying between them. For the CDR3, the DNA is TGTGCCAGCCGATTCGGCAATCAGCCCCAGCATTTT. It codes for CASRFGNQPQHF.

The chain recombines TRBV4-1 with TRBJ1-1; D unclear. V was clipped by 1 base and J by 5 bases, with 11 bases between them. CDR3 length: 14 amino acids. Germline V gene data show CDR1 as MGHRA and CDR2 as YSYEKL. DNA for the CDR3: TGCGCCAGCAGCCAAGTAGGCGGCGGGACTGAAGCTTTCTTT. Its translation is CASSQVGGGTEAFF.

This clone was found a few times. V is TRBV6-5 and J is TRBJ2-7; TRBD1 matches at 9 bases. The CDR3 runs 15 residues. The V gene end was trimmed by 6 bases and the J gene end by 7 bases; junction bases not matched to a gene: 13. The V gene's germline CDR1 is MNHEY and CDR2 SVGAGI. The CDR3 protein is CASSPARTGEGEQYF. The CDR3 DNA sequence: TGTGCCAGCAGCCCCGCGCGGACAGGGGAGGGAGAGCAGTACTTC.

The DNA of the CDR3 is TGTGCCAGTAGTATAGGGGGAGTGCAGTATGGCTACACCTTC. This gives the protein CASSIGGVQYGYTF. This chain joins TRBV19 and TRBJ1-2, with D uncertain. Germline-derived CDR1 and CDR2 are LNHDA and SQIVND (reference sequence). The V and J ends lost 1 base and 5 bases respectively, with 11 bases between them. The CDR3 loop spans 14 amino acids.

The J gene is TRBJ2-1, the V gene TRBV21-1; the D call of TRBD2 is as the table states it, not checked on the DNA. TRBV21-1 is a documented pseudogene. The CDR3 extends over 18 amino acids. CDR3 nucleotides: TGTGCCAGCAGCAAAATGTGGAGGGGCGGGGAGACCTACAATGAGCAGTTCTTC. The encoded protein is CASSKMWRGGETYNEQFF.

V and J are TRBV21-1 and TRBJ2-1; the table's D call of TRBD2 was not tested on the DNA. TRBV21-1 is reported as a pseudogene. The CDR3 runs 16 residues. CDR3 bases: TGTGCCAGCAGCAAAGTAAGCGGGGGAACCTACAATGAGCAGTTCTTC. It specifies CASSKVSGGTYNEQFF.

Regarding this clone: Other DNA sequences within the sample encode an identical CDR3. V is TRBV7-2 and J is TRBJ2-1, with D perhaps TRBD2 (5 bases). Germline V gene lookup returns CDR1 SGHTA and CDR2 FQGNSA. The CDR3 totals 13 residues. The ends were cut back, 4 bases at V and 1 base at J, with 5 bases in the middle. In nucleotides, the CDR3 is TGTGCCAGCAGCTCGGGGTCCTACAATGAGCAGTTCTTC. Its protein is CASSSGSYNEQFF.